A selection of T cell receptor beta chains follows, all from one sample in a study of cytomegalovirus exposure and HLA in healthy donors. Using immunoSEQ multiplex PCR, the repertoire was profiled, and TCRdb retains in-frame clones only, with some absent. The sample carries under 150,000 clones, 70% to 90% recorded once. Sequencing used PBMCs. The receptors here all came from a woman between 18 and 29 years old in good health and CMV-seropositive. Each CDR3 is given with its conserved first and last residue. The D gene is left open where the match is weak. Size values are once, few and many counts, or a class for expanded clones, and some rows have none.

>TRBJ2-1|.|TRBD2|15|TRBV5-4
TGTGCCAGCAGCTTGGGAGCGGGGGGTTACAATGAGCAGTTCTTC
CASSLGAGGYNEQFF
>TRBJ1-2|.|.|13|TRBV4-3
TGCGCCAGCAGCCAAGGTACAGTTAATGGCTACACCTTC
CASSQGTVNGYTF
>TRBJ1-6|.|TRBD1|15|TRBV27
TGTGCCAGCAGTCGCTTGACAGGGGGGAATTCACCCCTCCACTTT
CASSRLTGGNSPLHF
>TRBJ2-1|.|TRBD2|18|TRBV10-1
TGCGCCAGCAGTCCTGAACTAGCCCCGGGAGGTTCCAACAATGAGCAGTTCTTC
CASSPELAPGGSNNEQFF
>TRBJ1-6|.|.|11|TRBV6-5
TGTGCCAGCAGTCAGGGGTCACCCCTCCACTTT
CASSQGSPLHF
>TRBJ1-5|.|.|20|TRBV7-6
TGTGCCAGCAGCTTACTAGCCGCAGGGGATTCAGATTATAGCAATCAGCCCCAGCATTTT
CASSLLAAGDSDYSNQPQHF
>TRBJ2-3|.|.|15|TRBV10-3
TGTGCCATCAGTGAGTCCTGGACTAGCACAGATACGCAGTATTTT
CAISESWTSTDTQYF
>TRBJ1-2|few|.|12|TRBV28
TGTGCCAGTGCCCTGACAGGCGAAGGCTACACCTTC
CASALTGEGYTF
>TRBJ2-3|.|TRBD1|15|TRBV7-2
TGTGCCAGCAGCTTCGGGACAGGGGTCACAGATACGCAGTATTTT
CASSFGTGVTDTQYF
>TRBJ2-6|.|.|15|TRBV7-9
TGTGCCAGCAGCCACGCTAGTCCTGGGGCCAACGTCCTGACTTTC
CASSHASPGANVLTF
>TRBJ1-3|.|TRBD1|15|TRBV27
TGTGCCAGCTCGACAGGGACGAACTCTGGAAACACCATATATTTT
CASSTGTNSGNTIYF
>TRBJ1-2|.|.|8|TRBV20-1
TGCAGTGCCCGTGGCTACACCTTC
CSARGYTF
>TRBJ2-1|.|.|14|TRBV4-1
TGCGCCAGCAGCCAAGGCCGGGGGAGCAATGAGCAGTTCTTC
CASSQGRGSNEQFF
>TRBJ1-2|.|TRBD1|15|TRBV7-2
TGTGCCAGCAGCCAACGGACAGGGGGCCAGTATGGCTACACCTTC
CASSQRTGGQYGYTF
>TRBJ2-2|.|TRBD1|14|TRBV5-6
TGTGCCAGCAGCCCGACAGGGGCAACCGGGGAGCTGTTTTTT
CASSPTGATGELFF
>TRBJ2-3|.|.|16|TRBV13
TGTGCCAGCAGCCTAAGAACCGGGACTGACACAGATACGCAGTATTTT
CASSLRTGTDTDTQYF
>TRBJ2-7|.|.|15|TRBV5-1
TGCGCCAGCAGCTTGGACCCGAGGGGGTCAGGAGAGCAGTACTTC
CASSLDPRGSGEQYF
>TRBJ1-2|.|.|17|TRBV18
TGTGCCAGCTCACCAGGCCCCGGAACAGGGTCTAACTATGGCTACACCTTC
CASSPGPGTGSNYGYTF
>TRBJ1-1|.|TRBD1|12|TRBV5-1
TGCGCCACAAAGGGGGCTGAGGGTGAAGCTTTCTTT
CATKGAEGEAFF
>TRBJ1-1|.|.|14|TRBV7-2
TGTGCCAGCAGCTTAGGTAGGCAGGCGGGTGAAGCTTTCTTT
CASSLGRQAGEAFF
>TRBJ2-7|.|.|13|TRBV6-6
TGTGCCAGCAGACAGGGTCCTTCCTACGAGCAGTACTTC
CASRQGPSYEQYF
>TRBJ2-7|.|.|13|TRBV11-2
TGTGCCAGCAGCTTCAGCGAGGGCTACGAGCAGTACTTC
CASSFSEGYEQYF
>TRBJ2-3|.|TRBD2|16|TRBV19
TGTGCCAGTAGTGTCACTAGCGGGGGGGCCTCAGATACGCAGTATTTT
CASSVTSGGASDTQYF